These 27 T cell receptor beta chains came from one sample sequenced in a study of vaccination and CD4 T cells after COVID-19. These receptors' targets are unknown. CD4+ T cells that had been cultured provided DNA sequenced with the Oncomine TCR Beta short-read assay. Each CDR3 protein is one row after TCRdb ran MiXCR on the PCR reads. The data show 23,000 or so distinct CDR3 sequences, over 40% seen once. Noted time point: late sampling 161 to 241 days after vaccination in a few convalescent patients. Treatment: approximately 9-day PBMC culture with coronavirus spike peptide pools or control peptides (ViraFEST assay). Specimen: CD4+ T cells from blood, cultured in vitro, collected about 7 months after SARS-CoV-2 vaccination. These receptors came from a human donor who had recovered from COVID-19.

By sample share, this clonotype is large. This chain links TRBV7-3 with TRBJ2-1; 13 bases map to TRBD2. J was trimmed by 2 bases and V by 6 bases; bases with no gene match: 7. This CDR3 has 17 amino acids. In germline, CDR1 is SGHTA, CDR2 FQGTGA. Here the CDR3 DNA reads TGTGCCAGCAGGCGGACTAGCGGGAGTACCACCTACAATGAGCAGTTCTTC. Protein: CASRRTSGSTTYNEQFF.

This clonotype was observed a few times. This chain joins TRBV20-1 and TRBJ2-2, with D unresolved. Germline V gives CDR1 DFQATT, CDR2 SNEGSKA (reference sequence). Between the trimmed V and J ends, which lost 5 bases and 6 bases, there was a span of 16 bases. There are 14 residues in the CDR3. In DNA, the CDR3 is TGCAGTGCTGGGGTGGGCCTCGAGCCCGGGGAGCTGTTTTTT. Its translation: CSAGVGLEPGELFF.

The chain combines TRBV20-1 with TRBJ2-1; 13 nucleotides match TRBD2. Germline V gene data show CDR1 as DFQATT and CDR2 as SNEGSKA (reference sequence). The CDR3 is 15 residues long. With V trimmed by 6 bases and J by 6 bases, 8 bases remained unmatched. CDR3 residues: CSATGTSGNPNEQFF. The CDR3 DNA sequence: TGCAGTGCGACAGGGACTAGCGGGAACCCCAATGAGCAGTTCTTC.

V is TRBV23-1 and J is TRBJ2-1; the match to TRBD2 covers 11 bases. TRBV23-1 is marked as an open reading frame, function uncertain. After removal of 0 bases from V and 3 bases from J, the junction contained 4 bases not matched to a gene. CDR3 length: 17 amino acids. The CDR3 DNA reads as TGCGCCAGCAGTCAATCTCTGACTAGCGGGAACTACAATGAGCAGTTCTTC. It codes for CASSQSLTSGNYNEQFF.

The chain combines TRBV19 with TRBJ2-7; 11 bases match TRBD2. The CDR3 totals 20 residues. Germline CDR1 LNHDA, CDR2 SQIVND (reference sequence). J lost 0 bases, V lost 3 bases, and 16 bases had no gene match. The CDR3 spells CASSIGRQWGLADYSYEQYF. CDR3 DNA sequence: TGTGCCAGTAGTATCGGGCGCCAATGGGGACTAGCGGACTACTCCTACGAGCAGTACTTC.

This clonotype came up a few times. The chain couples TRBV20-1 to TRBJ1-2; possible D gene TRBD1, 6 bases. CDR1 and CDR2 from the germline V gene are DFQATT and SNEGSKA (reference sequence). CDR3 length: 15 amino acids. V shed 0 bases and J shed 5 bases, with 16 bases lying between them. The CDR3 region has the DNA TGCAGTGCTAGAGAAGGGGTCAGGGGCAAATATGGCTACACCTTC. This sequence encodes CSAREGVRGKYGYTF.

The chain has TRBV2 and TRBJ2-5; 12 bases agree with TRBD2. Germline V gene data show CDR1 as SNHLY and CDR2 as FYNNEI. The CDR3 extends over 16 amino acids. With 6 bases clipped from V and 7 bases from J, the junction kept 12 bases outside the gene matches. CDR3 sequence (DNA): TGTGCCAGCAGGCGGCGACTAGCGGGAGTCGGGGTGACCCAGTACTTC. This codes for CASRRRLAGVGVTQYF.

The chain carries TRBV5-4 and TRBJ2-1; 8 nucleotides match TRBD2. With V trimmed by 5 bases and J by 6 bases, 10 bases remained unmatched. In germline, CDR1 is SGHNT, CDR2 YYREEE (reference sequence). This CDR3 has 15 residues. This chain's CDR3 is CASRPGTRDLNEQFF. The CDR3, as DNA: TGTGCCAGCAGGCCCGGGACTAGGGACCTCAATGAGCAGTTCTTC.

Only a few counts were recorded for this clonotype. The chain couples TRBV6-4 to TRBJ1-1, with D hard to call. The CDR3 is 13 amino acids. Germline CDR1 reads MRHNA; CDR2 reads SNTAGT. Trimming stripped 4 bases from V and 2 bases from J, with 8 bases between. The CDR3 nucleotides read TGTGCCAGCAGTGTTCGCACCAACACTGAAGCTTTCTTT. Translation: CASSVRTNTEAFF.

This clonotype turned up a few times. The chain has TRBV28 and TRBJ2-5, with 9 bases identical to TRBD1. J gave up 4 bases and V 7 bases, and 13 bases lay outside the gene matches. The CDR3 has 16 amino acids. Germline CDR1 MDHEN, CDR2 SYDVKM. CDR3 in amino acids: CASNLPGQGGRETQYF. CDR3 nucleotides: TGTGCCAGCAACCTCCCGGGACAGGGTGGCAGAGAGACCCAGTACTTC.

This clonotype was counted only a few times. V gene TRBV27 combines with J gene TRBJ1-2; TRBD1 might be the D (5 bases). V lost 4 bases and J lost 2, with 14 bases in between. Germline loops: CDR1 MNHEY, CDR2 SMNVEV (reference sequence). CDR3 size: 15 residues. For the CDR3, the DNA is TGTGCCAGCAGTTCTCGATCGGGACGGAACTATGGCTACACCTTC. This codes for CASSSRSGRNYGYTF.

The chain has TRBV20-1 and TRBJ2-2; D unresolved. The V and J ends lost 4 bases and 6 bases respectively, with 12 bases between them. Looked up from germline, CDR1 is DFQATT and CDR2 is SNEGSKA (reference sequence). This CDR3 is 13 amino acids long. The CDR3 sequence: CSATYLDPGELFF. CDR3 sequence (DNA): TGCAGTGCTACCTACCTCGACCCCGGGGAGCTGTTTTTT.

The CDR3 nucleotides are TGTGCCAGCAGTTTACAGGAGAACTATGGCTACACCTTC. It codes for CASSLQENYGYTF. This chain uses TRBV28 with TRBJ1-2, with unresolved D. The CDR3 extends over 13 amino acids. The ends were cut back, 2 bases at V and 2 bases at J, with 6 bases in the middle. Per the germline V gene, CDR1 is MDHEN and CDR2 is SYDVKM.

This clonotype is a singleton in its sample. CDR3 nucleotide sequence: TGTGCCAGCAGTGAACTAGCGGGAGGTGGAGATACGCAGTATTTT. Its protein is CASSELAGGGDTQYF. The gene calls are TRBV2 and TRBJ2-3; 11 positions agree with TRBD2. CDR1 SNHLY and CDR2 FYNNEI come from the germline V gene. The CDR3 contains 15 residues. The trim removed 2 bases at V and 5 bases at J, leaving 3 bases unmatched.

This clonotype was observed a few times. The genes are TRBV10-1 and TRBJ2-1; 9 bases are a match to TRBD2. Germline values: CDR1 WNHNN, CDR2 SYGVQD (reference sequence). CDR3 length equals 15 residues. V trimming: 2 bases; J trimming: 4 bases; junction bases outside the gene matches: 3. Written as DNA, the CDR3 is TGCGCCAGCAGTGAGACTAGCGGGCGATACAATGAGCAGTTCTTC. This encodes CASSETSGRYNEQFF.

The gene calls are TRBV20-1 and TRBJ2-7, with TRBD1 matching over 9 bases. From germline, CDR1 is DFQATT and CDR2 SNEGSKA (reference sequence). The CDR3 spans 16 residues. J was trimmed by 5 bases and V by 1 base; bases with no gene match: 12. CDR3 sequence: CSARGKSGTGINEQYF. CDR3 nucleotide sequence: TGCAGTGCTAGAGGTAAATCCGGGACAGGGATCAACGAGCAGTACTTC.

This clonotype has just a few counts. The chain combines TRBV7-2 with TRBJ2-2; D call uncertain. The CDR3 consists of 14 residues. V shed 5 bases and J shed 0 bases, with 7 bases lying between them. Germline CDR1 reads SGHTA; CDR2 reads FQGNSA. The CDR3 is CASSHSANTGELFF. In nucleotides, the CDR3 is TGTGCCAGCAGCCACAGCGCGAACACCGGGGAGCTGTTTTTT.

This clonotype came up a few times. The chain combines TRBV19 with TRBJ2-6; 7 bases match TRBD1. The germline CDR1 and CDR2 sequences are LNHDA and SQIVND (reference sequence). The CDR3 has 16 residues. Trimming took 4 bases from V and 4 from J; bases not matched to a gene: 7. The CDR3 sequence: CASSTLTGAGANVLTF. CDR3 in DNA: TGTGCCAGTAGTACTCTCACAGGGGCCGGGGCCAACGTCCTGACTTTC. Full variable domain (rest looked up from reference TRBV19 and TRBJ2-6): DGGITQSPKYLFRKEGQNVTLSCEQNLNHDAMYWYRQDPGQGLRLIYYSQIVNDFQKGDIAEGYSVSREKKESFPLTVTSAQKNPTAFYLCASSTLTGAGANVLTFGAGSRLTVL.

This clonotype has a handful of counts. This chain joins TRBV14 and TRBJ2-7; no clear D gene. From germline, CDR1 is SGHDN and CDR2 FVKESK. With 3 bases removed from V and 4 bases from J, the gap between germline ends came to 4 bases. The CDR3 is 11 residues long. The CDR3 protein is CASSHSYEQYF. The CDR3 DNA reads TGTGCCAGCAGCCACTCATACGAGCAGTACTTC.

This clonotype has just a few counts. V and J are TRBV7-9 and TRBJ1-1; unclear D gene. The germline CDR1 and CDR2 sequences are SEHNR and FQNEAQ (reference sequence). The V gene lost 5 bases and the J gene lost 9 bases, with 10 bases spanning the gap. The CDR3 is made up of 11 amino acids. The CDR3 coding sequence is TGTGCCAGCAGCAACCGGGCTCAAGCTTTCTTT. Its protein is CASSNRAQAFF.

This clonotype was counted between two and nine times. V and J are TRBV20-1 and TRBJ2-5, with 12 bases aligning to TRBD2. Germline V CDR1 and CDR2: DFQATT, SNEGSKA (reference sequence). Unmatched junction bases numbered 12, after V lost 0 bases and J lost 10 bases. CDR3 size: 16 residues. Here the CDR3 DNA reads TGCAGTGCTAGAGATTCCCGCATCGGACTAGCGGGGAGCCAGTACTTC. Protein sequence: CSARDSRIGLAGSQYF.

The table lists this clonotype with a few counts. V gene TRBV10-1 combines with J gene TRBJ1-2, with TRBD1 matching 7 bases. The CDR3 runs 15 residues. CDR1 is WNHNN, CDR2 SYGVQD, per germline (reference sequence). V shed 8 bases, J shed 7 bases, and the junction held 16 bases outside the gene matches. The CDR3 DNA reads as TGCGCCAGCCCTGAACAGGGGCCCATATTGTGTGGCTACACCTTC. It is translated as CASPEQGPILCGYTF.

The chain recombines TRBV4-3 with TRBJ1-3; 9 bases agree with TRBD1. Looked up from germline, CDR1 is LGHNA and CDR2 is YSLEER. Trimming removed 4 bases from V and 4 bases from J; junction bases left unmatched: 5. The CDR3 runs to 15 residues. The chain's CDR3 is CASSLVGTGGNTIYF. The CDR3 coding sequence is TGCGCCAGCAGCCTAGTAGGGACAGGGGGAAACACCATATATTTT.

The V gene is TRBV6-5, the J gene TRBJ1-1, with 8 bases matching TRBD1. Germline V gene lookup returns CDR1 MNHEY and CDR2 SVGAGI. The CDR3 is made up of 18 amino acids. V was pared by 2 bases and J by 2 bases, with 13 bases of the junction left unmatched. CDR3 protein: CASSYLTRGQGYNTEAFF. DNA of the CDR3: TGTGCCAGCAGTTACCTTACCCGAGGACAGGGCTATAACACTGAAGCTTTCTTT.

There are a few counts of this clonotype. The chain employs TRBV4-3 and TRBJ2-7, with D perhaps matching TRBD2 (6 bases). Trimming removed 1 base from V and 6 bases from J, with 16 bases in between. CDR3 size: 15 residues. Germline CDR1 LGHNA, CDR2 YSLEER. CDR3 residues: CASSQVTTSWGEQYF. The CDR3 DNA reads TGCGCCAGCAGCCAAGTGACGACTAGTTGGGGCGAGCAGTACTTC.

This chain uses TRBV14 with TRBJ1-2; possibly TRBD1 for D (6 bases). Trimming pared 1 base from V and 6 bases from J, leaving 15 bases between. The germline V gene has CDR1 SGHDN and CDR2 FVKESK. The CDR3 spans 15 residues. This CDR3 reads CASSQVGQTRNGYTF. In DNA, the CDR3 is TGTGCCAGCAGCCAAGTTGGACAGACGAGGAATGGCTACACCTTC.

The chain recombines TRBV7-2 with TRBJ1-5; D perhaps matches TRBD1 (6 bases). In germline, CDR1 is SGHTA, CDR2 FQGNSA. The CDR3 sequence is 16 residues long. The V and J ends lost 4 bases and 4 bases respectively, with 17 bases between them. CDR3 nucleotides: TGTGCCAGCAGCTGGGGGGGCAACAGGGCGAATCAGCCCCAGCATTTT. As protein: CASSWGGNRANQPQHF.